One and the same sample provided the 18 T cell receptor beta chains below, sequenced in a study of T cell responses to AZD1222 COVID-19 vaccine. Assay: immunoSEQ multiplex PCR; the TCRdb copy retains only in-frame clones and omits some. The table includes tens of thousands of clones, 87% detected once. Source: peripheral blood, taken 28 days after the second AZD1222 dose. These receptors originate from an adult who received the AZD1222 COVID-19 vaccine.

This chain uses TRBV15 with TRBJ2-5; the match to TRBD1 covers 12 bases. V lost 4 bases and J lost 5; bases outside the gene matches: 5. Germline V gene lookup returns CDR1 LNHNV and CDR2 YYDKDF (reference sequence). CDR3 length: 15 amino acids. The CDR3, as DNA: TGTGCCACCAGCAAAAGGGACAGGGGGCTGGAGACCCAGTACTTC. Protein product: CATSKRDRGLETQYF.

Note on this clone: At one boundary the junction diverges from the germline segment, which might be a read error. The rearrangement joins TRBV5-1 to TRBJ1-6; tentative D call: TRBD1 (6 bases). The CDR3 loop spans 14 amino acids. CDR1 SGHRS and CDR2 YFSETQ come from the germline V gene. CDR3 nucleotide sequence: TGCGCCAGCAGCTTGGGGCAGGGGAATTCACCTCTCCACTTT. Amino acids: CASSLGQGNSPLHF.

The J gene is TRBJ2-3, the V gene TRBV14, with D perhaps TRBD2 (5 bases). Germline V gene lookup returns CDR1 SGHDN and CDR2 FVKESK. The germline V and J ends were trimmed by 4 bases and 6 bases, with 14 bases remaining between them. This CDR3 contains 14 residues. The CDR3 DNA follows: TGTGCCAGCAGCCGAAGAGCGGTCGCGGATACGCAGTATTTT. Its translation: CASSRRAVADTQYF.

This clone was counted a single time. V gene TRBV5-4 combines with J gene TRBJ2-5, with 7 bases aligning to TRBD1. Germline V gives CDR1 SGHNT, CDR2 YYREEE (reference sequence). The CDR3 totals 14 residues. The ends lost 6 bases at V and 5 bases at J; junction bases unmatched: 10. The CDR3 DNA sequence: TGTGCCAGCAACCCTACAGGGGTGGGGGAGACCCAGTACTTC. Translated, it gives CASNPTGVGETQYF.

This clone is a singleton in its sample. The rearrangement joins TRBV19 to TRBJ1-2; 8 positions match TRBD1. The germline CDR1 and CDR2 sequences are LNHDA and SQIVND (reference sequence). Trimming removed 2 bases from V and 6 bases from J; junction bases left unmatched: 11. The CDR3 spans 16 residues. The CDR3: CASSIRGQGARDGYTF. The DNA for the CDR3 is TGTGCCAGTAGTATAAGAGGGCAGGGGGCACGTGATGGCTACACCTTC.

This rearrangement joins TRBV5-6 to TRBJ1-1; D is ambiguous. The CDR3 sequence is 16 residues long. Germline assignment: CDR1 SGHDT and CDR2 YYEEEE. Trimming cost V 0 bases and J 1 base, with 13 bases left between them. The CDR3 reads CASSLGPQGPNTEAFF. CDR3 DNA sequence: TGTGCCAGCAGCTTGGGGCCTCAAGGACCGAACACTGAAGCTTTCTTT.

The chain links TRBV29-1 to TRBJ2-1, with 12 bases identical to TRBD2. This CDR3 comprises 15 residues. J lost 7 bases, V lost 6 bases, and 10 bases had no gene match. Germline loops: CDR1 SQVTM, CDR2 ANQGSEA. The DNA for the CDR3 is TGCAGCGTCCCTGGGGGACTAGCGGGTTTAAATGAGCAGTTCTTC. Translation gives CSVPGGLAGLNEQFF.

V gene TRBV5-4 combines with J gene TRBJ2-2; TRBD1 agrees at 7 bases. After removal of 4 bases from V and 5 bases from J, the junction contained 5 bases not matched to a gene. The CDR3 consists of 14 residues. Germline CDR1 is SGHNT and CDR2 is YYREEE (reference sequence). The CDR3 DNA is TGTGCCAGCAGCCAACAGGGGTGGACCGGGGAGCTGTTTTTT. Encoded protein: CASSQQGWTGELFF.

The CDR3 is CASSISHHPGSSYNEQFF. The CDR3 coding sequence is TGTGCCAGTAGTATATCTCACCATCCTGGAAGCTCCTACAATGAGCAGTTCTTC. This chain connects TRBV19 to TRBJ2-1; D unresolved. V lost 2 bases and J lost 0, with 17 bases in between. The CDR3 is 18 residues long. Germline CDR1 LNHDA, CDR2 SQIVND (reference sequence).

The genes are TRBV24-1 and TRBJ1-5; 8 positions agree with TRBD1. This CDR3 has 14 amino acids. Germline values: CDR1 KGHDR, CDR2 SFDVKD. V dropped 3 bases and J dropped 4; count of bases not matched to a gene: 1. The CDR3 reads CATSDGQGNQPQHF. As DNA, the CDR3 is TGTGCCACCAGTGATGGACAGGGAAATCAGCCCCAGCATTTT.

This sequence joins TRBV11-3 and TRBJ2-5; 11 bases are shared with TRBD2. V was pared by 5 bases and J by 3 bases, with 5 bases of the junction left unmatched. The germline V gene has CDR1 SGHNT and CDR2 YENEEA. This CDR3 is built from 15 residues. Here the CDR3 DNA reads TGTGCCAGCAGCCTAGGGACTAGCGGTGAAGAGACCCAGTACTTC. It encodes CASSLGTSGEETQYF.

In its sample, this clone was seen once. J is TRBJ2-7 and V is TRBV4-1; D unclear. Trimming left V 4 bases short and J 4 bases short, with 20 bases between. The length of the CDR3 is 16 residues. Germline lookup yields CDR1 MGHRA and CDR2 YSYEKL. The CDR3 region is CASSLTADPGQYEQYF. CDR3 DNA sequence: TGCGCCAGCAGCCTTACGGCGGACCCGGGTCAATACGAGCAGTACTTC.

The V call is TRBV3-1 (or the pseudogene TRBV3-2), the J call TRBJ1-4, with D possibly TRBD1 on 5 matching bases. The V gene's germline CDR1 is LGHDT and CDR2 YNNKEL (reference sequence). This CDR3 comprises 15 residues. The V gene lost 4 bases and the J gene lost 0 bases, with 9 bases spanning the gap. The CDR3 loop is CASSLWGATNEKLFF. The CDR3 bases are TGTGCCAGCAGCCTGTGGGGGGCAACTAATGAAAAACTGTTTTTT.

The chain recombines TRBV7-3 with TRBJ2-2; 9 bases align to TRBD1. The CDR3 covers 16 residues. CDR1 is SGHTA and CDR2 is FQGTGA in the germline V gene. V gave up 5 bases and J gave up 0 bases; unmatched junction bases: 4. Here the CDR3 reads CASSPTGGTNTGELFF. The CDR3 DNA is TGTGCCAGCAGCCCCACAGGGGGCACGAACACCGGGGAGCTGTTTTTT. The whole variable domain, remainder taken from reference TRBV7-3 and TRBJ2-2, is GAGVSQTPSNKVTEKGKYVELRCDPISGHTALYWYRQSLGQGPEFLIYFQGTGAADDSGLPNDRFFAVRPEGSVSTLKIQRTERGDSAVYLCASSPTGGTNTGELFFGEGSRLTVL.

The CDR3 DNA is TGCGCCAGCAGTCAATCTGTGGGGGACAGTAACTATGGCTACACCTTC. Protein product: CASSQSVGDSNYGYTF. This chain connects TRBV23-1 to TRBJ1-2; TRBD1 agrees at 7 bases. TRBV23-1 falls under the ORF class, with uncertain function. The V and J ends lost 0 bases and 1 base, in that order; junction bases with no gene match: 5. The CDR3 has 16 residues.

This clone was counted once. The chain links TRBV19 to TRBJ2-2, with a possible D match to TRBD2 (6 bases). Germline V CDR1 and CDR2: LNHDA, SQIVND (reference sequence). The CDR3 extends over 17 amino acids. Trimming removed 5 bases from V and 5 bases from J, with 21 bases in between. The CDR3 nucleotides read TGTGCCAGTAGTGGCGTAATCGGGAGCTATGGGACCGGGGAGCTGTTTTTT. This gives the protein CASSGVIGSYGTGELFF.

This chain joins TRBV2 and TRBJ1-4; TRBD1 matches at 8 bases. This CDR3 region has 15 residues. J lost 0 bases, V lost 6 bases, and 3 bases had no gene match. Germline assignment: CDR1 SNHLY and CDR2 FYNNEI. In DNA, the CDR3 is TGTGCCAGCAGGGACAGGGAACCAACTAATGAAAAACTGTTTTTT. Residues: CASRDREPTNEKLFF.

This clone appeared a few times. The CDR3: CASSLSGRDEQYF. CDR3 nucleotide sequence: TGTGCCAGCAGTCTTAGCGGGAGAGACGAGCAGTACTTC. The gene calls are TRBV7-9 and TRBJ2-7; 9 nucleotides align to TRBD2. J gave up 5 bases and V 6 bases, and 5 bases lay outside the gene matches. This CDR3 spans 13 amino acids. The germline CDR1 and CDR2 sequences are SEHNR and FQNEAQ (reference sequence).